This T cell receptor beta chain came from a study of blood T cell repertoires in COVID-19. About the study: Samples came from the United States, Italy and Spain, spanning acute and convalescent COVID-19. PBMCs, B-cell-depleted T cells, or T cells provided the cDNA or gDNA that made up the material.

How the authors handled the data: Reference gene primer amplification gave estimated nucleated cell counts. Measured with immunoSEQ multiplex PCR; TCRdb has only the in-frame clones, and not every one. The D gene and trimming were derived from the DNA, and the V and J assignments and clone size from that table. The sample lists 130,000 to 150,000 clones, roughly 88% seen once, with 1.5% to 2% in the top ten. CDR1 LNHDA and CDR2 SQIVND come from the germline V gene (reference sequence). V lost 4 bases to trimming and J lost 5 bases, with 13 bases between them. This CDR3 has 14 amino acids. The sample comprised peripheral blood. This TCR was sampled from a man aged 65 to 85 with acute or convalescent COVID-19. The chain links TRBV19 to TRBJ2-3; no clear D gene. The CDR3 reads CASSTPGAVDTQYF. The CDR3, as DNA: TGTGCCAGTAGTACCCCGGGTGCGGTAGATACGCAGTATTTT.